This T cell receptor (beta chain) came from a study of cytomegalovirus exposure and HLA in healthy donors. Regarding this clone: The target antigen is unknown.

The PCR employed 60 Vbeta primers together with 13 Jbeta primers. The protocol was immunoSEQ multiplex PCR, while the TCRdb copy is restricted to in-frame clones and leaves out a portion. Of 180,000 or so clones listed, approximately 80% were seen once; the top ten hold 4.5%. Study observations and caveats: Later work found most CMV-associated TCR beta chains apparently HLA-restricted. TRBV6-2, TRBV6-3 and some other V segments were unresolvable in 87-base-pair reads. It was likely that a cluster of highly shared sequence variants was a sequencing artifact. CMV serostatus alone was available as immune exposure information.

CDR3 length equals 16 residues. Germline V gene data show CDR1 as MDHEN and CDR2 as SYDVKM. The V and J ends lost 4 bases and 4 bases, in that order; junction bases with no gene match: 9. The sequence derives from a woman in her forties or fifties in good health and CMV-seropositive. This chain uses TRBV28 with TRBJ2-2; 7 bases agree with TRBD2. The sequencing sample was made of PBMCs. Here the CDR3 DNA reads TGTGCCAGCAGTTCAGGACTAGAGGGGATCACCGGGGAGCTGTTTTTT. It codes for CASSSGLEGITGELFF.